One and the same sample provided the 9 T cell receptor beta chains below, sequenced in a study of cytomegalovirus exposure and HLA in healthy donors. 60 Vbeta and 13 Jbeta primers were used in PCR. Clones were read by immunoSEQ multiplex PCR, and TCRdb kept only the in-frame ones, dropping some. The sample records roughly 170,000 clones, less than 85% being singletons. Sequencing was performed on PBMCs. The receptors come from a male donor in good health and CMV-seronegative.

The J gene is TRBJ1-2, the V gene TRBV28; possible D gene TRBD1, 6 bases. The CDR3 covers 14 residues. Germline V lookup: CDR1 MDHEN, CDR2 SYDVKM. V was pared by 6 bases and J by 4 bases, with 15 bases between. In DNA, the CDR3 is TGTGCCAGCAGATGGGGGGGGCGCGGCTATGGCTACACCTTC. It yields the protein CASRWGGRGYGYTF.

V usage is TRBV5-1 and J usage is TRBJ2-7; D unclear. The CDR3 is 12 amino acids. Germline CDR1 is SGHRS and CDR2 is YFSETQ. V lost 4 bases, J lost 3 bases, and 8 bases lay in between. The CDR3 nucleotides read TGCGCCAGCAGCCTATCAAGCTACGAGCAGTACTTC. Translating gives CASSLSSYEQYF.

The V and J genes are TRBV10-3 and TRBJ1-2; no clear D gene. CDR1 is ENHRY and CDR2 is SYGVKD in the germline V gene. This CDR3 has 11 amino acids. V was cut by 6 bases and J by 14 bases, with 16 bases left in between. Here the CDR3 reads CAISDSGPGTF. The CDR3 DNA sequence: TGTGCCATCAGCGACTCCGGCCCCGGGACCTTC.

The chain carries TRBV15 and TRBJ2-5; 8 bases fit TRBD1. The J call may not be correct, given that the DNA end is closer to TRBJ2-7. The CDR3 contains 15 residues. Germline V gives CDR1 LNHNV, CDR2 YYDKDF (reference sequence). CDR3 sequence (DNA): TGTGCCACCTCGAAGGAGTTGACAGGGGTGGACGAGCAGTACTTC. Translating it yields CATSKELTGVDEQYF.

This chain uses TRBV2 with TRBJ1-2; D not certain. Trimming took off 5 bases at V and 1 base at J, with 20 bases between the two ends. There are 17 residues in the CDR3. Germline V gene data show CDR1 as SNHLY and CDR2 as FYNNEI. Written as DNA, the CDR3 is TGTGCCAGCAGTACAGAACCTAGCGGGAGGTATAACTATGGCTACACCTTC. Translation: CASSTEPSGRYNYGYTF. The full variable domain, in which reference TRBV2 and TRBJ1-2 provide the parts outside the CDR3, is EPEVTQTPSHQVTQMGQEVILRCVPISNHLYFYWYRQILGQKVEFLVSFYNNEISEKSEIFDDQFSVERPDGSNFTLKIRSTKLEDSAMYFCASSTEPSGRYNYGYTFGSGTRLTVV.

The chain joins TRBV21-1 to TRBJ2-7; no DNA check was done on the table's D call, TRBD2. TRBV21-1 is a listed pseudogene. The CDR3 consists of 20 residues. The CDR3 region is CASSKEQTSGIPTQYYEQYF. The CDR3 nucleotides read TGTGCCAGCAGCAAAGAGCAGACTAGCGGGATACCCACTCAGTACTACGAGCAGTACTTC.

The gene calls are TRBV12-5 and TRBJ2-7; 8 nucleotides match TRBD1. The CDR3 extends over 15 amino acids. Germline V CDR1 and CDR2: LGHNT, FRNRAP. V was clipped by 2 bases and J by 4 bases; unmatched bases: 7. The CDR3 DNA reads TGTGCTAGTGGTTTGTATGGACAGGGTAATTACGAGCAGTACTTC. Translating it yields CASGLYGQGNYEQYF.

This clone has a handful of counts. The chain joins TRBV5-1 to TRBJ2-7, with 12 positions matching TRBD1. CDR3 length: 16 amino acids. The germline V gene has CDR1 SGHRS and CDR2 YFSETQ. V dropped 2 bases and J dropped 5; count of bases not matched to a gene: 8. CDR3 in amino acids: CASSLTGTGGPDEQYF. The CDR3 nucleotides read TGCGCCAGCAGCTTAACCGGGACAGGGGGCCCGGACGAGCAGTACTTC.

V usage is TRBV7-9 and J usage is TRBJ2-1; D possibly corresponds to TRBD2 (6 bases). The CDR3 has 14 amino acids. Germline values: CDR1 SEHNR, CDR2 FQNEAQ (reference sequence). Trimming left V 3 bases short and J 6 bases short, with 12 bases between. The CDR3, as DNA: TGTGCCAGCAGCTTTGGCGGGGTAAGCAATGAGCAGTTCTTC. This encodes CASSFGGVSNEQFF.